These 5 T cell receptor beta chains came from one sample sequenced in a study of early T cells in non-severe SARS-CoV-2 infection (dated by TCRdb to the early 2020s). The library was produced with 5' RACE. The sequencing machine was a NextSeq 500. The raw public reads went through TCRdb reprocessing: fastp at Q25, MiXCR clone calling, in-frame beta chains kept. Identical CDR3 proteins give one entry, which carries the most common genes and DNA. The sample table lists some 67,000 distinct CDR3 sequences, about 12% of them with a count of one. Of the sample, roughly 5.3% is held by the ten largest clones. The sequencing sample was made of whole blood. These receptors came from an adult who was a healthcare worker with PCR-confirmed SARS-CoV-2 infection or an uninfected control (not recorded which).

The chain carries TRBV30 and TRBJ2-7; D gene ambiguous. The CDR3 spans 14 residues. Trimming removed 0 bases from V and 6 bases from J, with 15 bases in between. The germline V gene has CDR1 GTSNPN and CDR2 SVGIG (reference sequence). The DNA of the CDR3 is TGTGCCTGGAGTGTCGGGCTCCTCTTCGGCGAGCAGTACTTC. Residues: CAWSVGLLFGEQYF.

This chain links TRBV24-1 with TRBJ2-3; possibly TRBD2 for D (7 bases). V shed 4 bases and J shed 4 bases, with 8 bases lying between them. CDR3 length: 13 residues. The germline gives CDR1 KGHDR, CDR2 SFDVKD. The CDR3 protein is CATSEGGADTQYF. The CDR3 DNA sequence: TGTGCCACCAGTGAAGGGGGGGCAGATACGCAGTATTTT.

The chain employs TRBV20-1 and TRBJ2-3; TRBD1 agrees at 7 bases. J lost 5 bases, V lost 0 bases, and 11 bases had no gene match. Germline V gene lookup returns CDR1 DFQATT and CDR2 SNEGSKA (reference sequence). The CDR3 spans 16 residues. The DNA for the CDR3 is TGCAGTGCTAGAGATTTTAGACAGGGATTGGGAGATACGCAGTATTTT. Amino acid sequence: CSARDFRQGLGDTQYF.

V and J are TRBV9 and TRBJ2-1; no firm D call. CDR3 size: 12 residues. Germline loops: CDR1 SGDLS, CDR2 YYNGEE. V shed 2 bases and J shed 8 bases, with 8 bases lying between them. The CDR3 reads CASSVSLDEQFF. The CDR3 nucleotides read TGTGCCAGCAGCGTCTCCCTGGATGAGCAGTTCTTC.

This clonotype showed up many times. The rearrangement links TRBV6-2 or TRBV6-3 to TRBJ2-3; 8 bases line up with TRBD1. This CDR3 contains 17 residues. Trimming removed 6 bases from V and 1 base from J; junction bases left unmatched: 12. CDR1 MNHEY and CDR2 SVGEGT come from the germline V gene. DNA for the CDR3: TGTGCCAGCAGCTCCGGGACAGGTATCCTCCGCACAGATACGCAGTATTTT. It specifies CASSSGTGILRTDTQYF.